This TCR beta chain originates from a study of blood T cell repertoires in COVID-19. Overall study context: Acute and convalescent COVID-19 specimens originated in the United States, Italy and Spain. Nucleic acid was either cDNA or gDNA, and it came from T cells, B-cell-depleted T cells, or PBMCs.

The study drew participants aged about 18 to 89 years from fewer than 30 US areas. The study counted Cohort 3 donors as recovered given two negative PCRs, clearance, or symptom resolution. Some clones are missing from TCRdb's copy, which holds only in-frame ones; the method was immunoSEQ multiplex PCR. The sample carries about 350,000 clones, more than 85% recorded once. The CDR3 length is 14 residues. Trimming removed 1 base from V and 1 base from J, with 5 bases in between. The germline gives CDR1 SEHNR, CDR2 FQNEAQ (reference sequence). The sample taken for sequencing was PBMCs or T cells enriched from blood (not recorded which). V usage is TRBV7-9 and J usage is TRBJ1-5; D unresolved. This TCR came from a woman aged 25-40 years who had recovered from COVID-19. This chain's CDR3 is CASSLGTSNQPQHF. The CDR3 nucleotides are TGTGCCAGCAGCTTAGGAACAAGCAATCAGCCCCAGCATTTT.